This T cell receptor (beta chain) was sequenced during a study of neurological immune-mediated disorders. MiXCR, applied by TCRdb to the 5' RACE reads, yields one record per CDR3 protein. Counted here are roughly 56,000 distinct CDR3 sequences, around 10% occurring once; the ten biggest clones make up less than 2%. The table lists this clonotype with many counts. The V end was cut by 5 bases, the J end by 1 base, with 9 bases between. Germline V CDR1 and CDR2: SGHTA, FQGNSA. The CDR3 is 14 amino acids. The chain is built from TRBV7-2 and TRBJ1-5; the D is unclear. The receptor was derived from a man aged 55 to 69 in good health. Sequenced: PBMCs. The CDR3 DNA follows: TGTGCCAGCAGCCCCACCGGGAGCAATCAGCCCCAGCATTTT. The encoded protein is CASSPTGSNQPQHF.